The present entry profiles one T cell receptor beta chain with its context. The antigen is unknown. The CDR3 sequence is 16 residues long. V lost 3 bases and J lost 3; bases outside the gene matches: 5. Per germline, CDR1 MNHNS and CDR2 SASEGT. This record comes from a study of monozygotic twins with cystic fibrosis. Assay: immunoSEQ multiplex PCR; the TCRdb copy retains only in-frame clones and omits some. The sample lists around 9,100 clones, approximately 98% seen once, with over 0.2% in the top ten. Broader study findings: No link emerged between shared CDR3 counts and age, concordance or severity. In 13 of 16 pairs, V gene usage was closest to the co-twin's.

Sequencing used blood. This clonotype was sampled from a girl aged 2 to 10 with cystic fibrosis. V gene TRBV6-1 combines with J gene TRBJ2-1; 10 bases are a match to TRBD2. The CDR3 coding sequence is TGTGCCAGCAGTGAGACTAGCGGGCCCTTCTACAATGAGCAGTTCTTC. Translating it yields CASSETSGPFYNEQFF.